What follows are 16 T cell receptor beta chains derived from one specimen sequenced in a study of T cells after yellow fever vaccination. TCRdb re-called the 5' RACE reads through MiXCR, storing one row per CDR3 protein. The repertoire has about 25,000 distinct CDR3 sequences, around 3.5% of them found once; the top ten carry 0.75% to 1%. Sequencing was performed on PBMCs, either bulk or a sorted T-cell subset (CD4+, CD8+, memory, or dextramer-sorted; not recorded which), taken roughly 45 days after the first yellow fever vaccination. The receptor source for this set is a young man who received the YFV17D yellow fever vaccine.

This clonotype was counted at least ten times. The V call is TRBV7-9, the J call TRBJ2-2; D is unclear. The germline gives CDR1 SEHNR, CDR2 FQNEAQ (reference sequence). CDR3 length: 15 amino acids. The germline V and J ends were trimmed by 5 bases and 5 bases, with 15 bases remaining between them. The CDR3 nucleotides are TGTGCCAGCAGCCATTCTCGGACCGTTACCGGGGAGCTGTTTTTT. As protein: CASSHSRTVTGELFF.

The table lists this clonotype with many counts. This sequence joins TRBV3-1 and TRBJ2-5, with a weak D call TRBD2 (6 bases). This CDR3 is 16 amino acids long. The V gene's germline CDR1 is LGHDT and CDR2 YNNKEL (reference sequence). Deletions cut 4 bases from V and 0 bases from J, with 15 bases between. The CDR3: CASSLRDGGNQETQYF. The DNA of the CDR3 is TGTGCCAGCAGCCTTAGGGACGGAGGGAACCAAGAGACCCAGTACTTC.

This clonotype was picked up many times. The genes are TRBV7-9 and TRBJ2-1; either TRBD1 or TRBD2 may supply D (5 bases each). Trimming pared 2 bases from V and 8 bases from J, leaving 16 bases between. This CDR3 comprises 15 residues. Germline V CDR1 and CDR2: SEHNR, FQNEAQ (reference sequence). The CDR3 region has the DNA TGTGCCAGCAGCTTATCCGGGGCCCCCACCCATGAGCAGTTCTTC. Translating gives CASSLSGAPTHEQFF.

This clonotype was counted ten times or more. The rearrangement joins TRBV5-1 to TRBJ2-4, with a tentative D call TRBD2 (6 bases). Deletions cut 2 bases from V and 8 bases from J, with 14 bases between. Germline CDR1 SGHRS, CDR2 YFSETQ. The CDR3 spans 14 residues. DNA of the CDR3: TGCGCCAGCAGCTTAGCGACCGGGGAGGACATTCAGTACTTC. Translated, it gives CASSLATGEDIQYF.

This clonotype has ten or more counts. The chain couples TRBV3-1 to TRBJ2-5; the match to TRBD1 covers 7 bases. The CDR3 extends over 16 amino acids. The germline gives CDR1 LGHDT, CDR2 YNNKEL (reference sequence). With 0 bases clipped from V and 3 bases from J, the junction kept 7 bases outside the gene matches. The DNA of the CDR3 is TGTGCCAGCAGCCAAGATCATTACAGGGGCGAAGAGACCCAGTACTTC. Translating it yields CASSQDHYRGEETQYF.

The table lists this clonotype with many counts. V gene TRBV20-1 combines with J gene TRBJ2-3; 9 positions agree with TRBD2. Germline CDR1 DFQATT, CDR2 SNEGSKA (reference sequence). The CDR3 is made up of 16 amino acids. J was trimmed by 5 bases and V by 5 bases; bases with no gene match: 14. CDR3 sequence: CSAHLGAGGPGDTQYF. The DNA of the CDR3 is TGCAGTGCTCACCTTGGGGCGGGGGGGCCGGGAGATACGCAGTATTTT.

The sample holds many counts of this clonotype. The V gene is TRBV12-3 or TRBV12-4, the J gene TRBJ2-5; 8 bases fit TRBD2. The CDR3 runs to 14 residues. V lost 4 bases to trimming and J lost 5 bases; unmatched junction nucleotides: 6. The CDR3 is CASSWGLGGETQYF. CDR3 DNA: TGTGCCAGCAGTTGGGGACTAGGGGGGGAGACCCAGTACTTC.

This clonotype showed up just a few times. This sequence joins TRBV7-3 and TRBJ1-1; a weak D match, TRBD1 (6 bases). This CDR3 has 15 residues. V gave up 1 base and J gave up 5 bases, with 14 bases separating them. Looked up from germline, CDR1 is SGHTA and CDR2 is FQGTGA. Here the CDR3 DNA reads TGTGCCAGCAGCTTAATTGGGGGGCTGGGTACTGAAGCTTTCTTT. Its protein product is CASSLIGGLGTEAFF.

This clonotype occurred many times. V is TRBV4-2 and J is TRBJ2-3; D perhaps matches TRBD2 (5 bases). V lost 4 bases and J 2 bases, leaving 10 bases between the germline ends. The CDR3 is 14 amino acids. The germline gives CDR1 LGHNA, CDR2 YNFKEQ. CDR3 residues: CASSPGLLTDTQYF. The CDR3, as DNA: TGTGCCAGCAGCCCTGGACTCCTCACAGATACGCAGTATTTT.

This clonotype was counted at least ten times. This chain links TRBV6-5 with TRBJ2-1; 8 nucleotides align to TRBD2. V trimming: 0 bases; J trimming: 8 bases; junction bases outside the gene matches: 9. The CDR3 is 16 amino acids. From germline, CDR1 is MNHEY and CDR2 SVGAGI. The CDR3 here is CASSYSSGGGIYEQFF. CDR3 coding DNA: TGTGCCAGCAGTTACTCGAGCGGCGGGGGGATCTATGAGCAGTTCTTC.

This clonotype was seen ten or more times. J is TRBJ2-1 and V is TRBV19; D not resolved. Germline-derived CDR1 and CDR2 are LNHDA and SQIVND (reference sequence). Between the trimmed V and J ends, which lost 8 bases and 0 bases, there was a span of 11 bases. This CDR3 has 14 amino acids. The DNA of the CDR3 is TGTGCCAGTTCCGCAGGTAGCTCCTACAATGAGCAGTTCTTC. The encoded protein is CASSAGSSYNEQFF.

By share of the sample, this clonotype is medium-sized. The rearrangement links TRBV5-6 to TRBJ2-5, with no clear D. The CDR3 totals 12 residues. Germline V gene lookup returns CDR1 SGHDT and CDR2 YYEEEE. Between the trimmed V and J ends, which lost 2 bases and 4 bases, there was a span of 6 bases. In DNA, the CDR3 is TGTGCCAGCAGCTTATCGAGAGAGACCCAGTACTTC. Residues: CASSLSRETQYF.

This clonotype was picked up a small number of times. The chain carries TRBV2 and TRBJ2-5; 8 nucleotides agree with TRBD1. Germline lookup yields CDR1 SNHLY and CDR2 FYNNEI. The CDR3 sequence is 13 residues long. V lost 6 bases, J lost 5 bases, and 5 bases stayed unmatched. CDR3 protein: CASRGQVVETQYF. The CDR3 nucleotides read TGTGCCAGCAGGGGACAGGTTGTTGAGACCCAGTACTTC.

This clonotype was seen many times. The DNA of the CDR3 is TGCGCCAGCAGCTTGAAAACAGGATATGGCTACACCTTC. Residues: CASSLKTGYGYTF. This chain joins TRBV5-1 and TRBJ1-2, with D maybe TRBD1 (5 bases). Germline V CDR1 and CDR2: SGHRS, YFSETQ. Trimming shortened V by 1 base and J by 5 bases, and 9 bases separated the two germline ends. This CDR3 region has 13 residues.

This clonotype came up many times. V and J are TRBV12-3 or TRBV12-4 and TRBJ1-3; no clear D gene. The CDR3 has 14 amino acids. V gave up 3 bases and J gave up 4 bases, with 10 bases separating them. CDR3 in amino acids: CASSFQVLGNTIYF. CDR3 DNA sequence: TGTGCCAGCAGTTTTCAGGTTCTGGGAAACACCATATATTTT.

In this sample, this clonotype turned up many times. The chain combines TRBV20-1 with TRBJ2-3, with TRBD2 identical over 9 bases. J lost 1 base, V lost 6 bases, and 5 bases had no gene match. The CDR3 has 14 amino acids. From germline, CDR1 is DFQATT and CDR2 SNEGSKA (reference sequence). In nucleotides, the CDR3 is TGCAGTGCCCCATTAGCGGGGGGCACAGATACGCAGTATTTT. Amino acid sequence: CSAPLAGGTDTQYF.